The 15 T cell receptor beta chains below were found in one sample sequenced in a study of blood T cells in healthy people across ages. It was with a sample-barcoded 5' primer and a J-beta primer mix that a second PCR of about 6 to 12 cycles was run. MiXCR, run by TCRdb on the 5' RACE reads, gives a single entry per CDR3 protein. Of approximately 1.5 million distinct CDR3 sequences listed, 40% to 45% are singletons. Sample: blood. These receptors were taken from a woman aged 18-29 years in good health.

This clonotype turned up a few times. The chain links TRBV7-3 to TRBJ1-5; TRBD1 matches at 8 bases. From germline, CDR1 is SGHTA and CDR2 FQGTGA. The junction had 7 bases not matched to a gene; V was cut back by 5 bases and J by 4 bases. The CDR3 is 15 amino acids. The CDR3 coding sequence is TGTGCCAGCAGCCCTACAGGGGGTGAGAATCAGCCCCAGCATTTT. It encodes CASSPTGGENQPQHF.

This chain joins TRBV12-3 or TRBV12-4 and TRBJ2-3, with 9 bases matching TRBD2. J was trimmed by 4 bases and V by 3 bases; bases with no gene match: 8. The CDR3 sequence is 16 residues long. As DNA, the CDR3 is TGTGCCAGCAGTTTGAAGCGGACTAGCGCCCCAGATACGCAGTATTTT. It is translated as CASSLKRTSAPDTQYF.

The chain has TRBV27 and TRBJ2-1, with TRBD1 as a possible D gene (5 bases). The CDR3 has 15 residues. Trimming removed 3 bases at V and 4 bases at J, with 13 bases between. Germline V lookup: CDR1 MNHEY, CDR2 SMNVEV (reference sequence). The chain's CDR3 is CASSFVGLNYNEQFF. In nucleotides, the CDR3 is TGTGCCAGCAGTTTCGTGGGGCTTAATTACAATGAGCAGTTCTTC.

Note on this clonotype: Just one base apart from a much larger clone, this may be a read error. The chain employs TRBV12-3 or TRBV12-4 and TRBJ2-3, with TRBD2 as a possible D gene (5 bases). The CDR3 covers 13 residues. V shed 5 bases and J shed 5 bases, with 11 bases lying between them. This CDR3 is CASSVGVGDTQYF. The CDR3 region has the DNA TGTGCCAGCAGTGTCGGGGTTGGAGATACGCAGTATTTT.

CDR3 protein: CASSDRASGQPQHF. The CDR3 DNA follows: TGTGCCAGCAGTGACAGGGCAAGTGGTCAGCCCCAGCATTTT. J is TRBJ1-5 and V is TRBV25-1, with a possible D match to TRBD1 (5 bases). V lost 3 bases to trimming and J lost 6 bases, with 12 bases between them. The CDR3 length is 14 residues. Germline V gene sequence: CDR1 MGHDK, CDR2 SYGVNS.

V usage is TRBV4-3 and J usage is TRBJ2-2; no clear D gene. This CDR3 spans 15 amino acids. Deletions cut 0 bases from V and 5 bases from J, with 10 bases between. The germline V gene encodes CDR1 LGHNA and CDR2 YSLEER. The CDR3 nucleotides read TGCGCCAGCAGCCAAGAAGTTTCGGATACCGGGGAGCTGTTTTTT. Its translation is CASSQEVSDTGELFF.

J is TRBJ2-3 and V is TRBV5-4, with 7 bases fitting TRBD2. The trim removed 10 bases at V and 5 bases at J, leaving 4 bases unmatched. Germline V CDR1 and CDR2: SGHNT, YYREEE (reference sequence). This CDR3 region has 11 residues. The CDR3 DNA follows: TGTGCCCAATCGGGGGGAGATACGCAGTATTTT. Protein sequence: CAQSGGDTQYF. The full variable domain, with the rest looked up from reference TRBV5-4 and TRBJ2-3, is ETGVTQSPTHLIKTRGQQVTLRCSSQSGHNTVSWYQQALGQGPQFIFQYYREEENGRGNFPPRFSGLQFPNYSSELNVNALELDDSALYLCAQSGGDTQYFGPGTRLTVL.

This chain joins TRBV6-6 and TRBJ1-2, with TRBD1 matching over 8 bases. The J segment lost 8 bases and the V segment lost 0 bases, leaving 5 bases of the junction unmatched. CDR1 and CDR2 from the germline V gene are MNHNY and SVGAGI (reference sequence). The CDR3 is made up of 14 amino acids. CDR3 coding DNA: TGTGCCAGCAGTTACTCGGACAGGGCGTCCGGCTACACCTTC. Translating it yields CASSYSDRASGYTF.

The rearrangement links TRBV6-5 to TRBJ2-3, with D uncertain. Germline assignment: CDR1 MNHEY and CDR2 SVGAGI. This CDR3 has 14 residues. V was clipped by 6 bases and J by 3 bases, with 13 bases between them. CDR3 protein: CASRPTVGTDTQYF. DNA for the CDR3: TGTGCCAGCAGACCTACAGTCGGAACAGATACGCAGTATTTT.

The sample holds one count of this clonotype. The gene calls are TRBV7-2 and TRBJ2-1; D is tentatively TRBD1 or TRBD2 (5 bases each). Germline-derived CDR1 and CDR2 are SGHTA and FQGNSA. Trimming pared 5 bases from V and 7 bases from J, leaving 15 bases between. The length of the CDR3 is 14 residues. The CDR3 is CASSPDWGLNEQFF. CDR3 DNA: TGTGCCAGCAGCCCCGATTGGGGGTTGAATGAGCAGTTCTTC. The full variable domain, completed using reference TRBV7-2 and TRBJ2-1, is GAGVSQSPSNKVTEKGKDVELRCDPISGHTALYWYRQSLGQGLEFLIYFQGNSAPDKSGLPSDRFSAERTGGSVSTLTIQRTQQEDSAVYLCASSPDWGLNEQFFGPGTRLTVL.

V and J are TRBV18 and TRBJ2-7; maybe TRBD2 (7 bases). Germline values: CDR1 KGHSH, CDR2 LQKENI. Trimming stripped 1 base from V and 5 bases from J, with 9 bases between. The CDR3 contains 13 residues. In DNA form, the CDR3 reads TGTGCCAGCTCACCACAGGGGGGGGACGAGCAGTACTTC. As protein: CASSPQGGDEQYF.

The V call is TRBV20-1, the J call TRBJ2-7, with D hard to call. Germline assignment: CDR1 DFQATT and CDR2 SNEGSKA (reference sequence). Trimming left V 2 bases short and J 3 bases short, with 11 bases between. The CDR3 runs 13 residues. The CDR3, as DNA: TGCAGTGCTAGATGGCCGGCCAACTACGAGCAGTACTTC. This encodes CSARWPANYEQYF.

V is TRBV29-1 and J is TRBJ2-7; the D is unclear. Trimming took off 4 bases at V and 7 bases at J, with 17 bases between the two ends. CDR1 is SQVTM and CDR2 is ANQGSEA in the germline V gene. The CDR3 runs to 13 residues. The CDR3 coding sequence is TGCAGCGTTGCAATAGGGAAATACAATGAGCAGTACTTC. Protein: CSVAIGKYNEQYF.

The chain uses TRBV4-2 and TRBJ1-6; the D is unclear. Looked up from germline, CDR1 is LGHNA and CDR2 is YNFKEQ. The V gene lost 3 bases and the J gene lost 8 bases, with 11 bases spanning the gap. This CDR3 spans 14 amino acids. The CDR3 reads CASSQDPYYSPLHF. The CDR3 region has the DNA TGTGCCAGCAGCCAGGATCCTTACTATTCACCCCTCCACTTT.

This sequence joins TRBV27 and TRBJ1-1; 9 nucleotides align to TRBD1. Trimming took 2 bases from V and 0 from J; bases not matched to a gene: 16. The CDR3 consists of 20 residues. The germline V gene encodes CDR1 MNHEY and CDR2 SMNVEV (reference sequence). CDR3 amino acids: CASSLQPGQGFHPMNTEAFF. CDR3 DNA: TGTGCCAGCAGTTTACAACCGGGACAGGGATTCCACCCGATGAACACTGAAGCTTTCTTT.